This T cell receptor beta chain originates from a study of blood T cell repertoires in COVID-19. Study details: PBMCs, B-cell-depleted T cells, or T cells provided the cDNA or gDNA that made up the material.

Generated by immunoSEQ multiplex PCR, the TCRdb table keeps only in-frame clones and is missing some. The sample lists approximately 130,000 clones; over 80% were seen once. Donors in Cohort 3 who had recovered were those with two negative PCRs, healthcare professional clearance, or resolution of their symptoms. Germline-derived CDR1 and CDR2 are SGHRS and YFSETQ. The length of the CDR3 is 16 residues. The trim removed 0 bases at V and 5 bases at J, leaving 8 bases unmatched. This receptor was obtained from a man aged 25 to 45 who had recovered from COVID-19. Sequenced sample: PBMCs or T cells enriched from blood (not recorded which). The chain carries TRBV5-1 and TRBJ2-5; 9 bases fit TRBD2. The CDR3 is CASSLVAAGGLETQYF. The CDR3 DNA sequence: TGCGCCAGCAGCTTGGTAGCAGCGGGAGGCCTGGAGACCCAGTACTTC.